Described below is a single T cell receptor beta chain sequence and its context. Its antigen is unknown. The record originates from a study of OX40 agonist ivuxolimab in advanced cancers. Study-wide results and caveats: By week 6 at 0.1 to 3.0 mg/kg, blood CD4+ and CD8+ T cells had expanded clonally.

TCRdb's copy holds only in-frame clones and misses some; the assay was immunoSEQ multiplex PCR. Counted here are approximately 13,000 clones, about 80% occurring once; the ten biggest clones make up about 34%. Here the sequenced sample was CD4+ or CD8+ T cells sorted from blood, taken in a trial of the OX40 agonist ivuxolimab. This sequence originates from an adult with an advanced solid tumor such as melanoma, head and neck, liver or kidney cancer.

CDR3 sequence: CASSHPPYEQYF. The CDR3 DNA sequence: TGTGCCAGCAGCCACCCCCCCTACGAGCAGTACTTC. V is TRBV6-5 and J is TRBJ2-7; D is undetermined. Germline assignment: CDR1 MNHEY and CDR2 SVGAGI. The length of the CDR3 is 12 residues. The V end lost 6 bases, the J end lost 2 bases, and 8 bases lay between the germline ends.